This T cell receptor beta chain was captured in a study of OX40 agonist ivuxolimab in advanced cancers. The protocol was immunoSEQ multiplex PCR, while the TCRdb copy is restricted to in-frame clones and leaves out a portion. The repertoire includes approximately 50,000 clones, roughly 83% of them detected once, and 10% to 15% sits in the top ten. CDR1 and CDR2 from the germline V gene are SGHVS and FQNEAQ. V lost 2 bases to trimming and J lost 5 bases, with 21 bases between them. The CDR3 length is 17 residues. The sequenced sample was CD4+ or CD8+ T cells sorted from blood, obtained in a trial of the OX40 agonist ivuxolimab. This sequence originates from an adult with an advanced solid tumor such as melanoma, head and neck, liver or kidney cancer. This chain connects TRBV7-8 to TRBJ2-5; D is perhaps TRBD2 (6 bases). The chain's CDR3 is CASSLNYQDARGETQYF. Written as DNA, the CDR3 is TGTGCCAGCAGCTTAAACTACCAGGACGCCCGGGGGGAGACCCAGTACTTC.